This is a list of T cell receptor beta chains from one sample in a study of blood T cell repertoires in COVID-19. Generated by immunoSEQ multiplex PCR, the TCRdb table keeps only in-frame clones and is missing some. The sample lists 250,000 to 300,000 clones; 65% to 90% were seen once. The sample comprised peripheral blood. Source of these receptors: a woman aged 60-75 years with active or convalescent COVID-19. CDR3s include the opening cysteine and the closing phenylalanine or tryptophan. Size tells how often a clone was seen (once, few, many) or the class of an expanded clone, and some rows leave it out.

j_gene: TRBJ2-7
v_gene: TRBV9
abundance: few
CDR3aa: CASSPHPGLYEQYF

j_gene: TRBJ1-2
v_gene: TRBV29-1
abundance: once
CDR3aa: CSATGDYGYTF

j_gene: TRBJ2-1
v_gene: TRBV24-1
abundance: once
CDR3aa: CATSAASGGPYNEQFF

j_gene: TRBJ1-1
v_gene: TRBV5-1
abundance: NA
CDR3aa: CASSQRQVNTEAFF

j_gene: TRBJ1-5
v_gene: TRBV18
abundance: once
CDR3aa: CASSDGQGATQPQHF

j_gene: TRBJ2-7
v_gene: TRBV4-1
abundance: NA
CDR3aa: CASSLSLGLDYEQYF

j_gene: TRBJ2-7
v_gene: TRBV6-5
abundance: NA
CDR3aa: CAVRDRGYEQYF

j_gene: TRBJ1-4
v_gene: TRBV7-2
abundance: NA
CDR3aa: CASGVGRQFQTNEKLFF

j_gene: TRBJ2-6
v_gene: TRBV19
abundance: NA
CDR3aa: CASSIDRGRKSGANVLTF

j_gene: TRBJ2-5
v_gene: TRBV10-3
abundance: once
CDR3aa: CAIAGVKGGGETQYF

j_gene: TRBJ1-1
v_gene: TRBV5-1
abundance: once
CDR3aa: CASSLGLLNTEAFF

j_gene: TRBJ1-2
v_gene: TRBV11-2
abundance: once
CDR3aa: CASSAKETGNYGYTF

j_gene: TRBJ2-5
v_gene: TRBV5-6
abundance: few
CDR3aa: CASSRELKQETQYF

j_gene: TRBJ2-3
v_gene: TRBV9
abundance: NA
CDR3aa: CASSAPSSGGVPDTQYF

j_gene: TRBJ2-2
v_gene: TRBV3-1/TRBV3-2
abundance: NA
CDR3aa: CASSPPLTGRTGELFF

j_gene: TRBJ1-4
v_gene: TRBV6-8
abundance: NA
CDR3aa: CASSYLPLPPTGGQGSANEKLFF

j_gene: TRBJ2-7
v_gene: TRBV3-1/TRBV3-2
abundance: NA
CDR3aa: CASSLGGEQYF

j_gene: TRBJ2-1
v_gene: TRBV6-5
abundance: few
CDR3aa: CASSYSRQRGGNEQFF

j_gene: TRBJ1-1
v_gene: TRBV9
abundance: NA
CDR3aa: CASSGSTGRDTEAFF

j_gene: TRBJ1-1
v_gene: TRBV12-3/TRBV12-4
abundance: NA
CDR3aa: CASSQGQFEAFF

j_gene: TRBJ2-6
v_gene: TRBV19
abundance: NA
CDR3aa: CAIRHPSGANVLTF

j_gene: TRBJ1-1
v_gene: TRBV4-1
abundance: NA
CDR3aa: CASNQGRKGDTEAFF

j_gene: TRBJ1-4
v_gene: TRBV6-5
abundance: NA
CDR3aa: CASSYRGVATNEKLFF

j_gene: TRBJ1-1
v_gene: TRBV7-2
abundance: NA
CDR3aa: CASSFALTKAFF

j_gene: TRBJ2-5
v_gene: TRBV11-3
abundance: NA
CDR3aa: CASSPGGQETQYF

j_gene: TRBJ1-2
v_gene: TRBV30
abundance: few
CDR3aa: CACTKRRFIGGSASSGGYTF